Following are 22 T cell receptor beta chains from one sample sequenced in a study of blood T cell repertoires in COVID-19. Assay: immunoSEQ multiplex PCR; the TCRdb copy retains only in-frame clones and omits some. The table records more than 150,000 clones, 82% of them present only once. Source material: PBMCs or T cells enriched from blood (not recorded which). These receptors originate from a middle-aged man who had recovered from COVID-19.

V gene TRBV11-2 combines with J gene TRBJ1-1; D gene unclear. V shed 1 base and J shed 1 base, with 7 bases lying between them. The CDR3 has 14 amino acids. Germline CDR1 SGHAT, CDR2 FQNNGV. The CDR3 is CASSLGAANTEAFF. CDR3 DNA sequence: TGTGCCAGCAGCTTAGGGGCAGCGAACACTGAAGCTTTCTTT. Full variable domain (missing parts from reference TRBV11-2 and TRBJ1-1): EAGVAQSPRYKIIEKRQSVAFWCNPISGHATLYWYQQILGQGPKLLIQFQNNGVVDDSQLPKDRFSAERLKGVDSTLKIQPAKLEDSAVYLCASSLGAANTEAFFGQGTRLTVV.

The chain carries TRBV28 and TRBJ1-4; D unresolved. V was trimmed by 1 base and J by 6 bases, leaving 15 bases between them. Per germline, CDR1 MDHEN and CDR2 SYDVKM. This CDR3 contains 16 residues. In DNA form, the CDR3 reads TGTGCCAGCAGTTTATCATTGTCTTTCGGGGATGAAAAACTGTTTTTT. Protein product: CASSLSLSFGDEKLFF. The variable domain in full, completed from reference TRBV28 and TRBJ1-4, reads DVKVTQSSRYLVKRTGEKVFLECVQDMDHENMFWYRQDPGLGLRLIYFSYDVKMKEKGDIPEGYSVSREKKERFSLILESASTNQTSMYLCASSLSLSFGDEKLFFGSGTQLSVL.

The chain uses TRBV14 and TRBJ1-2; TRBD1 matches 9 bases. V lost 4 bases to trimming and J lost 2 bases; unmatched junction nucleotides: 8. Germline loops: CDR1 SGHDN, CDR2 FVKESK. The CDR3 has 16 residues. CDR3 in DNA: TGTGCCAGCAGCCGCAAACAGGGGGCGCGAAACTATGGCTACACCTTC. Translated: CASSRKQGARNYGYTF. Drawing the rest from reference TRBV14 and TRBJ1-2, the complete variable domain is EAGVTQFPSHSVIEKGQTVTLRCDPISGHDNLYWYRRVMGKEIKFLLHFVKESKQDESGMPNNRFLAERTGGTYSTLKVQPAELEDSGVYFCASSRKQGARNYGYTFGSGTRLTVV.

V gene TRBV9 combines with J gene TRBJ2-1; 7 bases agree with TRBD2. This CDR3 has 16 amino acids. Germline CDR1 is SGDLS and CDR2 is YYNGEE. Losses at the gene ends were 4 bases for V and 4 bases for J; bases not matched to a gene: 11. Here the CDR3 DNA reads TGTGCCAGCAGCCCCCGGCCAGCGGGGTCTTACAATGAGCAGTTCTTC. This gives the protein CASSPRPAGSYNEQFF.

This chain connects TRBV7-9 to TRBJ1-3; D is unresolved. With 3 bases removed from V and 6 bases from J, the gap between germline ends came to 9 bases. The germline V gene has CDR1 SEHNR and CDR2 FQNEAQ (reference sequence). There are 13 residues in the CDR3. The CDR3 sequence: CASSFNSENTIYF. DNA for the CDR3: TGTGCCAGCAGCTTTAACAGTGAAAACACCATATATTTT.

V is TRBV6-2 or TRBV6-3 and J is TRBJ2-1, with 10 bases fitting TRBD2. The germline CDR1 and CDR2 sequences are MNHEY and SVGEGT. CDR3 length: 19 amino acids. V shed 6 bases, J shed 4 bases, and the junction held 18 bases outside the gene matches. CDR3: CASSPLGSGRAVGYNEQFF. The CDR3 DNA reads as TGTGCCAGCAGCCCTTTGGGAAGCGGGAGGGCCGTAGGGTACAATGAGCAGTTCTTC.

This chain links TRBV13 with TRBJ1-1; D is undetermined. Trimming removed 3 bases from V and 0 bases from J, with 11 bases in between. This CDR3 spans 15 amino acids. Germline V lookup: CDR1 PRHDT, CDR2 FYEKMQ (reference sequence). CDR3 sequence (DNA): TGTGCCAGCAGCTTCCGGTCCTTAATGAACACTGAAGCTTTCTTT. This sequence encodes CASSFRSLMNTEAFF.

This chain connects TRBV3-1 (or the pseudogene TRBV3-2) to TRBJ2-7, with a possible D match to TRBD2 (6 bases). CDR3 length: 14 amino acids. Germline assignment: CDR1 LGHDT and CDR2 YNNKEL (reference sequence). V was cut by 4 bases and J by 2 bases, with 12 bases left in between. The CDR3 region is CASSRGTIAYEQYF. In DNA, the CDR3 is TGTGCCAGCAGCCGCGGGACCATCGCCTACGAGCAGTACTTC.

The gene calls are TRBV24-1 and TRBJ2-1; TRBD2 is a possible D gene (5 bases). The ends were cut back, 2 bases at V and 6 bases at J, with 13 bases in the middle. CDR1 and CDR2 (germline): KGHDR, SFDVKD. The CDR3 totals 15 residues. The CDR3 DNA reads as TGTGCCACCAGTGATTCAACCACGGGGATCAATGAGCAGTTCTTC. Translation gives CATSDSTTGINEQFF.

The CDR3 DNA is TGTGCCAGCACTCCCAGGCGGGACTCCTACAATGAGCAGTTCTTC. Amino acid sequence: CASTPRRDSYNEQFF. The chain links TRBV6-5 to TRBJ2-1; tentatively, D is TRBD2 (6 bases). Germline CDR1 MNHEY, CDR2 SVGAGI. Trimming took off 7 bases at V and 0 bases at J, with 13 bases between the two ends. CDR3 length: 15 amino acids.

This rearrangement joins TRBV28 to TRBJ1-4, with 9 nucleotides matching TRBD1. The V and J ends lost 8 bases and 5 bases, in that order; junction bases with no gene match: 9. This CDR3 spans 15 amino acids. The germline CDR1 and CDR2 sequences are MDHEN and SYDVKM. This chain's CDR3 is CASAKPGQGNEKLFF. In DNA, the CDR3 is TGTGCCAGCGCAAAGCCGGGACAGGGAAATGAAAAACTGTTTTTT.

Written as DNA, the CDR3 is TGTGCCAGCAGTTTACGAAGGCGGGAGCGAGAGCAGTTCTTC. Protein sequence: CASSLRRREREQFF. J is TRBJ2-1 and V is TRBV28; 7 bases agree with TRBD2. The germline V gene encodes CDR1 MDHEN and CDR2 SYDVKM. With V trimmed by 2 bases and J by 10 bases, 8 bases remained unmatched. This CDR3 has 14 amino acids. Looking up the rest from reference TRBV28 and TRBJ2-1 gives the full variable domain: DVKVTQSSRYLVKRTGEKVFLECVQDMDHENMFWYRQDPGLGLRLIYFSYDVKMKEKGDIPEGYSVSREKKERFSLILESASTNQTSMYLCASSLRRREREQFFGPGTRLTVL.

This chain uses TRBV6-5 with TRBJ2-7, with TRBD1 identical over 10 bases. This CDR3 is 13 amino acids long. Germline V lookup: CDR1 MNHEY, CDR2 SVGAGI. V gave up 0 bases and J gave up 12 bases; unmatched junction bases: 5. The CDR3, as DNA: TGTGCCAGCAGTTACTCGGGGGACAGGGGACTGTACTTC. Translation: CASSYSGDRGLYF.

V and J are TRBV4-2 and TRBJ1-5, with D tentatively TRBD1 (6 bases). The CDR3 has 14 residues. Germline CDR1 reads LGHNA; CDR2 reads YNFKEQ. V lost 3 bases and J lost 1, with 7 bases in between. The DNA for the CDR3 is TGTGCCAGCAGCCATGACAGGAGCAATCAGCCCCAGCATTTT. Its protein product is CASSHDRSNQPQHF.

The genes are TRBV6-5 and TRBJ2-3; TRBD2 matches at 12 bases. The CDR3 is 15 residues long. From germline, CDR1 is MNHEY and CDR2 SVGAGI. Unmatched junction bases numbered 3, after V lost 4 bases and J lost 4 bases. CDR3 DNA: TGTGCCAGCAGTTCACTAGCGGGAGGAGCAGATACGCAGTATTTT. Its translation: CASSSLAGGADTQYF.

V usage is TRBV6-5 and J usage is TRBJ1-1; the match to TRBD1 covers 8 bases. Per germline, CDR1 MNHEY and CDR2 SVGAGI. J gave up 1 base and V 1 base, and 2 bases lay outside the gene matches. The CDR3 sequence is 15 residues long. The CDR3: CASSYFGTGNTEAFF. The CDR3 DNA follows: TGTGCCAGCAGTTACTTCGGGACAGGGAACACTGAAGCTTTCTTT.

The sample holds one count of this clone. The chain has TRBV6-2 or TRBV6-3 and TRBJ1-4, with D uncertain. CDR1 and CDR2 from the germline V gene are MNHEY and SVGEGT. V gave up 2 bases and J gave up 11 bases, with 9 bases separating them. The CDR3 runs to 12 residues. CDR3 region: CASSYQQTKLFF. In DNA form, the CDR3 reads TGTGCCAGCAGTTACCAACAGACCAAACTGTTTTTT.

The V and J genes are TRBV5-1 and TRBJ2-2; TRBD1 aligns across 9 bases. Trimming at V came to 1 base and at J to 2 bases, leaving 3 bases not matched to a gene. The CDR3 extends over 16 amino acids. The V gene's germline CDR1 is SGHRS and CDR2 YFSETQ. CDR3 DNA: TGCGCCAGCAGCTTGCGGGGACAGGGAAACACCGGGGAGCTGTTTTTT. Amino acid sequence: CASSLRGQGNTGELFF.

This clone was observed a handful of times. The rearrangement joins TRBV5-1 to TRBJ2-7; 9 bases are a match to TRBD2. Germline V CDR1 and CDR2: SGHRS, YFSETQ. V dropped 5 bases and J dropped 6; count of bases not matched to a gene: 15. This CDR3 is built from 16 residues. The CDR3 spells CASSWRVQAGGLEQYF. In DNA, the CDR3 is TGCGCCAGCAGTTGGCGGGTCCAAGCGGGAGGTCTCGAGCAGTACTTC.

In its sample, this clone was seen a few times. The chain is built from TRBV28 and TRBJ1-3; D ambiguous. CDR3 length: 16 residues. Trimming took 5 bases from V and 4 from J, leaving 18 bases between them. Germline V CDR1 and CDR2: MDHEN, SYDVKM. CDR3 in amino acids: CASSEPGEGPGNTIYF. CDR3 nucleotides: TGTGCCAGCAGTGAGCCGGGAGAAGGGCCGGGAAACACCATATATTTT. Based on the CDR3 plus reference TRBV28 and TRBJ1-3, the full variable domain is DVKVTQSSRYLVKRTGEKVFLECVQDMDHENMFWYRQDPGLGLRLIYFSYDVKMKEKGDIPEGYSVSREKKERFSLILESASTNQTSMYLCASSEPGEGPGNTIYFGEGSWLTVV.

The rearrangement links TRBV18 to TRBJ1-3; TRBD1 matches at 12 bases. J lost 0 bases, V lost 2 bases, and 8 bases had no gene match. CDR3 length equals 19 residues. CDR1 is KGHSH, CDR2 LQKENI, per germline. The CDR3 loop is CASSPLGQGALGSGNTIYF. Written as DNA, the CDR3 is TGTGCCAGCTCACCATTGGGACAGGGGGCCCTCGGCTCTGGAAACACCATATATTTT.

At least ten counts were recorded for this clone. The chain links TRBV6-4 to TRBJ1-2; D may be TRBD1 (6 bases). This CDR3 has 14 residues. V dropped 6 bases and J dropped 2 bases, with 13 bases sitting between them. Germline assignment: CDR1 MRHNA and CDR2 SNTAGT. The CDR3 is CASRRSTGNYGYTF. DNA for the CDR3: TGTGCCAGCAGGAGATCCACAGGGAACTATGGCTACACCTTC.